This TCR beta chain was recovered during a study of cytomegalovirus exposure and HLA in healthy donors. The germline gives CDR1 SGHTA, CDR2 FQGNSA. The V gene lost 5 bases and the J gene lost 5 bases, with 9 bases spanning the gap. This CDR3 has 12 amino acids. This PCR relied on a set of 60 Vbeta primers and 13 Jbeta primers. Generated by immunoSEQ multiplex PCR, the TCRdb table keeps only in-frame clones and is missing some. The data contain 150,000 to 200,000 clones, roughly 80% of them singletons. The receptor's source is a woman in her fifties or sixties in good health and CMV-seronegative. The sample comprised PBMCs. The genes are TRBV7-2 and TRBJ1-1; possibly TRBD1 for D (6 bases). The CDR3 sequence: CASSPRGTEAFF. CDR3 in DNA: TGTGCCAGCAGCCCAAGGGGGACTGAAGCTTTCTTT.